This T cell receptor beta chain is from a study of cytomegalovirus exposure and HLA in healthy donors. About the study: The 120 or so validation repertoires used the same platform as the 550 to 700 first-cohort repertoires (as reported by a later analysis). Overall study results and limits: Reportedly, cytomegalovirus status was diagnosed with high sensitivity and specificity. There were some public TCRs occurring in many donors, but most TCR sequences were rare. First-cohort TCR clusters were later found to tend to co-occur in the 120 or so validation repertoires.

In the case of this clone: Its target is not known.

Sequencing was performed with immunoSEQ multiplex PCR; in TCRdb, only in-frame clones are kept and a portion is missing. The sample lists a few hundred thousand clones; roughly 90% were seen once. V was trimmed by 1 base and J by 13 bases, leaving 11 bases between them. Germline CDR1 is SGHTA and CDR2 is FQGNSA. The CDR3 totals 12 residues. The receptor comes from a woman between 18 and 29 years old in good health and CMV-seronegative. This rearrangement joins TRBV7-2 to TRBJ1-5; D gene ambiguous. Specimen: PBMCs. CDR3 residues: CASSLEAGHQHF. DNA of the CDR3: TGTGCCAGCAGCTTAGAGGCAGGCCATCAGCATTTT.